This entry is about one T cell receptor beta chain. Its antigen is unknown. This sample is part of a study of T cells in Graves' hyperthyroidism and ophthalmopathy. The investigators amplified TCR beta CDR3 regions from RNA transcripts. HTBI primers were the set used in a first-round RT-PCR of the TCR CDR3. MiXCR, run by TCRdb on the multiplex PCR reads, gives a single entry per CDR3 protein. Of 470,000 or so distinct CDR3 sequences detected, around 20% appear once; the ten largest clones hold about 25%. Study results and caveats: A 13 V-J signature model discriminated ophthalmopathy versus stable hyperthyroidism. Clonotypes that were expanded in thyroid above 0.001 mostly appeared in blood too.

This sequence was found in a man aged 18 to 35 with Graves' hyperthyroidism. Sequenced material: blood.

DNA for the CDR3: TGTGCCAGCAGCCTACAGGGATACATGAACACTGAAGCTTTCTTT. It specifies CASSLQGYMNTEAFF. V gene TRBV12-3 or TRBV12-4 combines with J gene TRBJ1-1; a weak D match, TRBD1 (6 bases). The CDR3 covers 15 residues. The germline V and J ends were trimmed by 6 bases and 0 bases, with 14 bases remaining between them.